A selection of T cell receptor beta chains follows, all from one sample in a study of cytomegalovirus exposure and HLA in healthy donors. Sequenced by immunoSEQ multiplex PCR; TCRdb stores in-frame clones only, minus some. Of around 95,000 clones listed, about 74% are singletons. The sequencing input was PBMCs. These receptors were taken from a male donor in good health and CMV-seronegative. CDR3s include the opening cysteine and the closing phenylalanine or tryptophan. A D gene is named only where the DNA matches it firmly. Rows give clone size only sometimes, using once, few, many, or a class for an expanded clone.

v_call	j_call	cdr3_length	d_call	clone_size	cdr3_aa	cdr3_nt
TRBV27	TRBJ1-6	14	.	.	CASTRRGPNSPLHF	TGTGCCAGCACCCGTCGGGGTCCCAATTCACCCCTCCACTTT
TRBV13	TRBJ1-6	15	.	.	CASSPLRGLNSPLHF	TGTGCCAGCAGCCCCCTAAGGGGTTTGAATTCACCCCTCCACTTT
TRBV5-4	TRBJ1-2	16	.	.	CAGRGPVTGTNYGYTF	TGTGCCGGGCGCGGGCCGGTGACCGGTACTAACTATGGCTACACCTTC
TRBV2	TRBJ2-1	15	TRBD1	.	CASSVVRGWNNEQFF	TGTGCCAGCAGTGTGGTCAGGGGGTGGAACAATGAGCAGTTCTTC
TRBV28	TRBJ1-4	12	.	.	CASGIPGEKLFF	TGTGCCAGCGGTATCCCGGGAGAAAAACTGTTTTTT
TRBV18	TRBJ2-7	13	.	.	CASSPGQNYEQYF	TGTGCCAGCTCACCCGGACAGAACTACGAGCAGTACTTC
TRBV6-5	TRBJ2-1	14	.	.	CASSGLSSYNEQFF	TGTGCCAGCTCGGGTTTAAGCTCCTACAATGAGCAGTTCTTC
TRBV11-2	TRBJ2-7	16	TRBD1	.	CASSLVLGQGQYEQYF	TGTGCCAGCAGCTTAGTCCTGGGACAGGGCCAATACGAGCAGTACTTC
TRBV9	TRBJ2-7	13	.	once	CASSVAIRSEQYF	TGTGCCAGCAGCGTAGCTATAAGATCCGAGCAGTACTTC
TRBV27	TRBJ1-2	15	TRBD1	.	CASSISGTGVNGYTF	TGTGCCAGCAGCATATCCGGGACAGGGGTTAATGGCTACACCTTC
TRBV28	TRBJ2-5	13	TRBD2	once	CASRDLGLGREYF	TGTGCCAGCAGAGACCTGGGACTAGGACGGGAGTACTTC
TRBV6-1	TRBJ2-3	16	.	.	CASSGHRVTLEDTQYF	TGTGCCAGCAGTGGTCACCGGGTTACCTTAGAGGATACGCAGTATTTT
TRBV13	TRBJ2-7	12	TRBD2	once	CASSLAGGEQYF	TGTGCCAGCAGCTTAGCGGGAGGCGAGCAGTACTTC
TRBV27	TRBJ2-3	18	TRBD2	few	CASSLIPSLAGVGDTQYF	TGTGCCAGCAGCCTAATCCCCAGCCTAGCGGGAGTTGGAGATACGCAGTATTTT
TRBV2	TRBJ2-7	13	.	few	CASSDSLSYEQYF	TGTGCCAGCAGTGATTCGCTATCCTACGAGCAGTACTTC
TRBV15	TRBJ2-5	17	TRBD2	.	CATSRDSLAGNLETQYF	TGTGCCACCAGCAGAGATTCCCTAGCGGGAAATTTGGAGACCCAGTACTTC
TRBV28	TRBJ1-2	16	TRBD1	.	CASSGGWGQRYGGYTF	TGTGCCAGCAGCGGAGGTTGGGGACAGAGATATGGAGGCTACACCTTC
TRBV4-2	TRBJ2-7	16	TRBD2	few	CASSQNQGGGSYEQYF	TGTGCCAGCAGCCAAAACCAGGGCGGGGGTTCCTACGAGCAGTACTTC
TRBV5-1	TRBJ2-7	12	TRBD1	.	CASSRDRVEQYF	TGCGCCAGCAGCCGGGACAGGGTCGAGCAGTACTTC
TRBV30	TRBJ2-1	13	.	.	CAWRDIAYNEQFF	TGTGCCTGGAGGGACATAGCCTACAATGAGCAGTTCTTC
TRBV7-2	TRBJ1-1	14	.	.	CASSLAGRRTEAFF	TGTGCCAGCAGCTTAGCGGGCAGAAGGACTGAAGCTTTCTTT
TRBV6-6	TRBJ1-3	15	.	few	CASSYSNPQGNTIYF	TGTGCCAGCAGTTACTCGAATCCACAGGGAAACACCATATATTTT
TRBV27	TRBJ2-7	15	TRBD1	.	CASRPAGTGSYEQYF	TGTGCCAGCAGACCAGCCGGGACAGGGTCCTACGAGCAGTACTTC
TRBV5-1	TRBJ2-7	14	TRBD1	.	CASSHGTGTNEQYF	TGCGCCAGCAGCCATGGGACAGGAACTAACGAGCAGTACTTC
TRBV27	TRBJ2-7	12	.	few	CASIPGRTEQYF	TGTGCCAGCATCCCGGGGAGGACCGAGCAGTACTTC
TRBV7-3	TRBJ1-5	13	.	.	CASSRLEGQPQHF	TGTGCCAGCAGCCGACTCGAGGGCCAGCCCCAGCATTTT
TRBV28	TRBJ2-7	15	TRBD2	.	CASSSPGLAIYEQYF	TGTGCCAGCAGTTCCCCCGGACTAGCAATCTACGAGCAGTACTTC
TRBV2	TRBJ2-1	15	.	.	CASSEEISSYNEQFF	TGTGCCAGCAGTGAAGAGATTAGCTCCTACAATGAGCAGTTCTTC
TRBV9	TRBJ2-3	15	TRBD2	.	CASSVASGGTDTQYF	TGTGCCAGCAGCGTAGCTAGCGGGGGCACAGATACGCAGTATTTT
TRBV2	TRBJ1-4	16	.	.	CASSFDRTNLVLKLFF	TGTGCCAGCAGCTTCGACAGGACGAACCTTGTACTGAAACTGTTTTTT
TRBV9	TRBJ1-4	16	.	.	CASTRDLRKEGEKLFF	TGTGCCAGCACCCGGGACTTACGAAAAGAGGGGGAAAAACTGTTTTTT
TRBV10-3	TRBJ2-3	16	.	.	CAISEPGAGSTDTQYF	TGTGCCATCAGTGAACCTGGGGCTGGGAGCACAGATACGCAGTATTTT
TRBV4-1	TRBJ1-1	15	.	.	CASSQEPLTVTEAFF	TGCGCCAGCAGCCAAGAACCCTTGACAGTGACTGAAGCTTTCTTT
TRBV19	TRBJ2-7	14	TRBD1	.	CASSTPDREYEQYF	TGTGCCAGTAGCACCCCGGACAGGGAATACGAGCAGTACTTC
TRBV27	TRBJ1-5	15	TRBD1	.	CASSLTGARNQPQHF	TGTGCCAGCAGTTTAACAGGGGCCCGGAATCAGCCCCAGCATTTT
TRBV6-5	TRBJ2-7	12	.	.	CASSLLGYEQYF	TGTGCCAGCAGTTTACTCGGCTACGAGCAGTACTTC
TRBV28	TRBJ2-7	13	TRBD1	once	CASSPPDRHPQYF	TGTGCCAGCAGTCCCCCGGACAGGCACCCCCAGTACTTC
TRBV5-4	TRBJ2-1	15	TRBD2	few	CASSLGVGGYNEQFF	TGTGCCAGCAGCTTGGGGGTGGGAGGGTACAATGAGCAGTTCTTC
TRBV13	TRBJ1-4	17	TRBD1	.	CASSSTGGGATNEKLFF	TGTGCCAGCAGCTCTACAGGGGGCGGTGCAACTAATGAAAAACTGTTTTTT
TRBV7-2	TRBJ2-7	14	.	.	CASSFLGGTYEQYF	TGTGCCAGCAGCTTCTTGGGGGGAACCTACGAGCAGTACTTC
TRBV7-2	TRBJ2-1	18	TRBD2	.	CASSRPGTSGRGRNEQFF	TGTGCCAGCAGCAGACCCGGGACTAGCGGGAGGGGACGCAATGAGCAGTTCTTC